This entry lists 12 T cell receptor beta chains sequenced from one sample in a study of beta chain features in type 1 diabetes. The authors reverse transcribed all of the isolated RNA, so sequencing captured expressed TCRB transcripts. Assay used: immunoSEQ multiplex PCR; TCRdb lists only in-frame clones, some missing. The sample has 200,000 to 250,000 clones, 11% seen once. Sequencing used central memory CD4+ T cells from blood. The receptors come from a man in his late teens or twenties in good health.

The chain recombines TRBV4-3 with TRBJ1-1; D possibly corresponds to TRBD1 (6 bases). CDR1 is LGHNA and CDR2 is YSLEER in the germline V gene. This CDR3 region has 14 residues. The V and J ends lost 4 bases and 1 base respectively, with 10 bases between them. CDR3 protein: CASSLVQGNTEAFF. The CDR3 DNA reads as TGCGCCAGCAGCCTAGTACAGGGGAACACTGAAGCTTTCTTT.

This clone was found a few times. The chain has TRBV7-9 and TRBJ2-7, with D maybe TRBD2 (6 bases). The CDR3 runs to 13 residues. Trimming left V 2 bases short and J 6 bases short, with 11 bases between. Germline CDR1 and CDR2: SEHNR and FQNEAQ (reference sequence). CDR3 protein: CASSLSRTTEQYF. The CDR3 DNA reads TGTGCCAGCAGCTTATCCAGGACTACCGAGCAGTACTTC.

This chain uses TRBV30 with TRBJ2-1; 10 bases are shared with TRBD2. Germline CDR1 reads GTSNPN; CDR2 reads SVGIG (reference sequence). The CDR3 totals 16 residues. The trim removed 1 base at V and 4 bases at J, leaving 7 bases unmatched. CDR3 bases: TGTGCCTGGAGTGAAGGGTCTAGCGGGAGTTACAATGAGCAGTTCTTC. Amino acid sequence: CAWSEGSSGSYNEQFF. Variable domain in full (rest from reference TRBV30 and TRBJ2-1): SQTIHQWPATLVQPVGSPLSLECTVEGTSNPNLYWYRQAAGRGLQLLFYSVGIGQISSEVPQNLSASRPQDRQFILSSKKLLLSDSGFYLCAWSEGSSGSYNEQFFGPGTRLTVL.

This clone has a handful of counts. This chain joins TRBV4-3 and TRBJ1-1; TRBD1 matches at 7 bases. V lost 6 bases and J lost 5; bases outside the gene matches: 9. CDR1 LGHNA and CDR2 YSLEER come from the germline V gene. The CDR3 totals 14 residues. The CDR3, as DNA: TGCGCCAGCAGATTTGACAGGGCTCGTACTGAAGCTTTCTTT. Protein: CASRFDRARTEAFF.

This clone was recorded a few times. A junction end diverges from the germline sequence, so it may reflect a read error. The V and J genes are TRBV18 and TRBJ2-1, with D possibly being TRBD1 (5 bases). The length of the CDR3 is 16 residues. Germline CDR1 KGHSH, CDR2 LQKENI. For the CDR3, the DNA is TGTGCCAGCTCCCCACTGGGGCAACCCTCCTACAATGAGCAGTTCTTC. It yields the protein CASSPLGQPSYNEQFF.

The chain uses TRBV19 and TRBJ1-1; 8 bases map to TRBD1. Trimming cost V 4 bases and J 4 bases; bases outside gene matches: 11. CDR1 is LNHDA, CDR2 SQIVND, per germline (reference sequence). The CDR3 is 16 amino acids. The CDR3 nucleotides are TGTGCCAGTAGTAGAAACCGCAGGGGGCCAAGCACTGAAGCTTTCTTT. It yields the protein CASSRNRRGPSTEAFF. Full variable domain (remainder filled in from reference TRBV19 and TRBJ1-1): DGGITQSPKYLFRKEGQNVTLSCEQNLNHDAMYWYRQDPGQGLRLIYYSQIVNDFQKGDIAEGYSVSREKKESFPLTVTSAQKNPTAFYLCASSRNRRGPSTEAFFGQGTRLTVV.

This clone was detected only a few times. This sequence joins TRBV7-2 and TRBJ1-2; D is perhaps TRBD1 (6 bases). Germline V gene lookup returns CDR1 SGHTA and CDR2 FQGNSA. Trimming removed 5 bases from V and 5 bases from J, with 9 bases in between. The CDR3 is made up of 12 amino acids. The DNA of the CDR3 is TGTGCCAGCAGCACCGGACAGTATGGCTACACCTTC. Its translation is CASSTGQYGYTF. Together with reference TRBV7-2 and TRBJ1-2, the CDR3 gives the full variable domain: GAGVSQSPSNKVTEKGKDVELRCDPISGHTALYWYRQSLGQGLEFLIYFQGNSAPDKSGLPSDRFSAERTGGSVSTLTIQRTQQEDSAVYLCASSTGQYGYTFGSGTRLTVV.

The V and J genes are TRBV7-9 and TRBJ2-1, with no clear D. Germline CDR1 reads SEHNR; CDR2 reads FQNEAQ (reference sequence). The CDR3 is 12 amino acids. The ends were cut back, 4 bases at V and 9 bases at J, with 10 bases in the middle. The CDR3 DNA sequence: TGTGCCAGCAGCTACCTCACGGGTGAGCAGTTCTTC. It is translated as CASSYLTGEQFF.

This clone was recorded a few times. The J gene is TRBJ2-3, the V gene TRBV9, with D hard to call. Germline V gives CDR1 SGDLS, CDR2 YYNGEE. Deletions cut 3 bases from V and 0 bases from J, with 8 bases between. The CDR3 loop spans 14 amino acids. The CDR3 DNA reads TGTGCCAGCAGCGCTACAGTTAGCACAGATACGCAGTATTTT. This gives the protein CASSATVSTDTQYF.

This clone has at least ten counts. J is TRBJ2-3 and V is TRBV4-2; TRBD2 is a possible D gene (6 bases). Germline V gene data show CDR1 as LGHNA and CDR2 as YNFKEQ. Trimming left V 1 base short and J 3 bases short, with 11 bases between. There are 15 residues in the CDR3. The chain's CDR3 is CASSQVRGRTDTQYF. CDR3 coding DNA: TGTGCCAGCAGCCAAGTGCGGGGTAGGACAGATACGCAGTATTTT.

The chain uses TRBV7-2 and TRBJ2-7; 7 bases agree with TRBD1. The CDR3 has 15 residues. The V segment lost 7 bases and the J segment 2 bases; nucleotides outside the gene matches: 11. CDR1 is SGHTA, CDR2 FQGNSA, per germline. CDR3 nucleotide sequence: TGTGCCAGCACCCAACAGGGACAGACGGCCTACGAGCAGTACTTC. It is translated as CASTQQGQTAYEQYF.

This clone has only a few counts. The chain carries TRBV27 and TRBJ2-5; D gene unclear. V lost 5 bases and J lost 5, with 15 bases in between. Germline lookup yields CDR1 MNHEY and CDR2 SMNVEV (reference sequence). The CDR3 has 14 amino acids. CDR3 in amino acids: CASSTRVGSETQYF. CDR3 coding DNA: TGTGCCAGCAGTACTCGCGTGGGCAGCGAGACCCAGTACTTC.